One TCR beta chain is described in this entry. The study ran its PCR with 60 Vbeta and 13 Jbeta primers. Sequencing used immunoSEQ multiplex PCR; TCRdb keeps in-frame clones, though not all of them. The sample has 80,000 to 100,000 clones; under 75% are singletons. Trimming took 0 bases from V and 6 from J, leaving 17 bases between them. This CDR3 region has 15 residues. Germline CDR1 SQVTM, CDR2 ANQGSEA. These data originate in a study of cytomegalovirus exposure and HLA in healthy donors. The chain links TRBV29-1 to TRBJ1-2; a weak D match, TRBD1 (6 bases). The sequence came from a female donor in good health and CMV-seronegative. The sequenced sample consisted of PBMCs. The CDR3, as DNA: TGCAGCGTTGAAGATCGACAGGCCGCCTTCGATGGCTACACCTTC. Translated: CSVEDRQAAFDGYTF.